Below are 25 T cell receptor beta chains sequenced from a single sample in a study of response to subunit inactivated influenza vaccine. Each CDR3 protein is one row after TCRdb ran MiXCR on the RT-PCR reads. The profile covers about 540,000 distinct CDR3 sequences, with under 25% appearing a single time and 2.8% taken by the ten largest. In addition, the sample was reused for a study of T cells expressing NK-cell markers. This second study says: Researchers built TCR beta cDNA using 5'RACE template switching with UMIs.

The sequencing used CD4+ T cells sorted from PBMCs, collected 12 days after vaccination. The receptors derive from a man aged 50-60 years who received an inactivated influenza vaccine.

CDR3 sequence reads: CASSQGPIAGDTQYF. The CDR3 DNA sequence: TGTGCCAGCAGCCAAGGTCCCATAGCGGGCGATACGCAGTATTTT. The chain has TRBV3-1 and TRBJ2-3, with 7 nucleotides matching TRBD2. The CDR3 is 15 amino acids. Germline CDR1 reads LGHDT; CDR2 reads YNNKEL (reference sequence). V gave up 1 base and J gave up 6 bases; unmatched junction bases: 7.

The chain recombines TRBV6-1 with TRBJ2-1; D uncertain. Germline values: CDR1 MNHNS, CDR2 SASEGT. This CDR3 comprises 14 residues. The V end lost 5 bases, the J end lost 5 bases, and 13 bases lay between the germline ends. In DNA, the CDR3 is TGTGCCAGCAGTCCTGCGGAAAAAAACAATGAGCAGTTCTTC. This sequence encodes CASSPAEKNNEQFF.

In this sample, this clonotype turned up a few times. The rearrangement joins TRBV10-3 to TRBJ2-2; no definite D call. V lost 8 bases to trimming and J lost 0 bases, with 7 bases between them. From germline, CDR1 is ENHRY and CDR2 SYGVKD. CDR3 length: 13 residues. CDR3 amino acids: CAIAAANTGELFF. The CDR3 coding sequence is TGTGCCATCGCCGCAGCGAACACCGGGGAGCTGTTTTTT.

The CDR3 is CASRITGGGEQFF. The CDR3 nucleotides read TGTGCCAGCAGGATAACAGGGGGCGGCGAGCAGTTCTTC. J is TRBJ2-1 and V is TRBV2; 9 bases map to TRBD1. Germline CDR1 and CDR2: SNHLY and FYNNEI. V trimming: 6 bases; J trimming: 10 bases; junction bases outside the gene matches: 7. The length of the CDR3 is 13 residues.

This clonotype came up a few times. The CDR3 DNA reads as TGTGCCAGCAGCCCCGAGATAGATACGCAGTATTTT. Encoded protein: CASSPEIDTQYF. The chain is built from TRBV12-3 or TRBV12-4 and TRBJ2-3; D gene ambiguous. CDR3 length: 12 residues. V lost 6 bases to trimming and J lost 5 bases, with 9 bases between them.

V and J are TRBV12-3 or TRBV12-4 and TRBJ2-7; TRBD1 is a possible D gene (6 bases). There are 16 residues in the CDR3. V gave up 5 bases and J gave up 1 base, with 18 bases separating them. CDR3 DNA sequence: TGTGCCAGCAGTGCGGACCGACGCAGGGGTTCCTACGAGCAGTACTTC. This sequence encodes CASSADRRRGSYEQYF.

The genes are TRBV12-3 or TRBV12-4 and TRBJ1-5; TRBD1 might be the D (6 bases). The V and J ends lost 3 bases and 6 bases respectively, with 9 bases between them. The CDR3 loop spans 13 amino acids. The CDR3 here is CASSFRGPQPQHF. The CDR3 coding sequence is TGTGCCAGCAGTTTCCGGGGGCCTCAGCCCCAGCATTTT.

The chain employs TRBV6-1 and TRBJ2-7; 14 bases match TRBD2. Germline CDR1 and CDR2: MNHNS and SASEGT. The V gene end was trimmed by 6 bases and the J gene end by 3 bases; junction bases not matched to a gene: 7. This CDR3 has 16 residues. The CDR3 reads CASRTSGRADYYEQYF. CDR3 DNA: TGTGCCAGCAGGACTAGCGGGAGGGCTGATTACTACGAGCAGTACTTC.

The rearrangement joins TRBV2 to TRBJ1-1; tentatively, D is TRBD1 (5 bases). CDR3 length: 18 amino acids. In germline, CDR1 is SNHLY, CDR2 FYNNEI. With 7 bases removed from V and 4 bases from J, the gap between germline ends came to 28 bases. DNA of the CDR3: TGTGCCAGCACAACCACCAAAGGGTTTGGGGCGCCGGTCACTGAAGCTTTCTTT. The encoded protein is CASTTTKGFGAPVTEAFF.

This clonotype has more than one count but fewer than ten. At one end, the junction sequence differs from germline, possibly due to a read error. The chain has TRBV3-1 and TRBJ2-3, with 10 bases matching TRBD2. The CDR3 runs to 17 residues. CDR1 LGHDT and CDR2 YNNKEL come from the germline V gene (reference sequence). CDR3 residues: CASSPLSGRAATDTQYF. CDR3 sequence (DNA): TGTGCCAGCAGCCCCCTGAGCGGGAGGGCCGCCACAGATACACAGTATTTT.

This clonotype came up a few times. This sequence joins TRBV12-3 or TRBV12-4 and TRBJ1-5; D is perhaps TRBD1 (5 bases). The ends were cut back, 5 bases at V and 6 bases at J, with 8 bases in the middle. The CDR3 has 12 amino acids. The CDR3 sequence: CASSDSFQPQHF. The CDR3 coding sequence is TGTGCCAGCAGTGACAGTTTTCAGCCCCAGCATTTT.

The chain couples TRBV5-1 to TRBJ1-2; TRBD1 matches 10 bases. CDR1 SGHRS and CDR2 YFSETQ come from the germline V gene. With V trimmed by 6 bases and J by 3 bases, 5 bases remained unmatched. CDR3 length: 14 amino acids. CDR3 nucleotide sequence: TGCGCCAGCACCTCCGGGACAGGGGACTATGGCTACACCTTC. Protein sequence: CASTSGTGDYGYTF.

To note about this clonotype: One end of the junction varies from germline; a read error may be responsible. The CDR3 spells CASSLGQGSEELFF. Written as DNA, the CDR3 is TGTGCTAGCAGCTTAGGGCAGGGGAGCGAGGAGCTGTTTTTT. The V call is TRBV7-7, the J call TRBJ2-2; D might be TRBD1 (6 bases). The CDR3 spans 14 residues. Germline V gives CDR1 SSHAT, CDR2 FNYEAQ (reference sequence).

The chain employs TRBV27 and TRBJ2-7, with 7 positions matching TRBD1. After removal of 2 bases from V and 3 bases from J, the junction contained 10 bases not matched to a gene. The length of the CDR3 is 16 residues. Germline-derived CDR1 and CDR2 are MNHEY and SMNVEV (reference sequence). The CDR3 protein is CASSLSASRGIYEQYF. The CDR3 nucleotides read TGTGCCAGCAGTTTAAGTGCTAGCAGGGGGATCTACGAGCAGTACTTC.

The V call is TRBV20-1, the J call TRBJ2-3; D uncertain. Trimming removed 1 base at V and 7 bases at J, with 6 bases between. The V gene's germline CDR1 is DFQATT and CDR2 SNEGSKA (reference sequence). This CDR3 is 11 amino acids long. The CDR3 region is CSARVSHTQYF. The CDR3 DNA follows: TGCAGTGCTAGAGTTTCACATACGCAGTATTTT.

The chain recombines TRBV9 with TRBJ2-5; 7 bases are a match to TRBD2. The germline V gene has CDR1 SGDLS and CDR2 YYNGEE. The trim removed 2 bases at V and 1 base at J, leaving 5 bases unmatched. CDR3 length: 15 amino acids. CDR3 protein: CASSVGGGTQETQYF. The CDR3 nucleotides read TGTGCCAGCAGCGTGGGGGGGGGAACCCAAGAGACCCAGTACTTC.

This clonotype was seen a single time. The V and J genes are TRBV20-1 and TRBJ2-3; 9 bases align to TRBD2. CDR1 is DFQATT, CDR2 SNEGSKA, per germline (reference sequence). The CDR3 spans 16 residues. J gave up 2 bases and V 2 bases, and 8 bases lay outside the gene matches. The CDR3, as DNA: TGCAGTGCTAGATCCTATAGCGGGAGTTTCACAGATACGCAGTATTTT. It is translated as CSARSYSGSFTDTQYF.

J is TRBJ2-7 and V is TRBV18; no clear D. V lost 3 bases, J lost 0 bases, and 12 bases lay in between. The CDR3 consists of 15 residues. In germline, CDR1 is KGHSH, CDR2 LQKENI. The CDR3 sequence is CASSPLPGGSYEQYF. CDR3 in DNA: TGTGCCAGCTCACCTCTACCCGGTGGCTCCTACGAGCAGTACTTC.

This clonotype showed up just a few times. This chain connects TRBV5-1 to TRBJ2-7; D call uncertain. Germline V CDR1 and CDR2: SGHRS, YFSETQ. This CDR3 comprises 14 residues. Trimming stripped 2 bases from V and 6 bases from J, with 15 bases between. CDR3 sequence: CASSFGSGRVEQYF. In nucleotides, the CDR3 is TGCGCCAGCAGCTTCGGCTCGGGTAGGGTCGAGCAGTACTTC.

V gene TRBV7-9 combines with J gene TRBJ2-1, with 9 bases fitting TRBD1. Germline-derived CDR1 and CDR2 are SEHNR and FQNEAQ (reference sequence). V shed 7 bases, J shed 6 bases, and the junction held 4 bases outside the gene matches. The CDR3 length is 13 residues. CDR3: CASKGQGPNEQFF. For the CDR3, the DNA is TGTGCCAGCAAGGGACAGGGACCCAATGAGCAGTTCTTC.

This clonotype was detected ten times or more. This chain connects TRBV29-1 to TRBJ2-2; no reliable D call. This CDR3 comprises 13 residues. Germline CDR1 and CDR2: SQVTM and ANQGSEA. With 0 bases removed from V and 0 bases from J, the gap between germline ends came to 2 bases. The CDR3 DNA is TGCAGCGTTGAAGACACGAACACCGGGGAGCTGTTTTTT. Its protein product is CSVEDTNTGELFF.

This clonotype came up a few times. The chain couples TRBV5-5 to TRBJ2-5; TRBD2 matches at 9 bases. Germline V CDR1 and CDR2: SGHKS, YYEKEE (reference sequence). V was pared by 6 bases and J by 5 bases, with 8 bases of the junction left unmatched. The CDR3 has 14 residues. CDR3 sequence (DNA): TGTGCCAGCATCCGTGGACTAGCGCTGGAGACCCAGTACTTC. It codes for CASIRGLALETQYF.

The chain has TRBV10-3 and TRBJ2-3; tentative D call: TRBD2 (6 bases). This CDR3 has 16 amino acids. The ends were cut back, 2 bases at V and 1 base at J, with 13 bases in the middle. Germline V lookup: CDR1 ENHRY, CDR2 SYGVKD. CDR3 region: CAISEGGGIGTDTQYF. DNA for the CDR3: TGTGCCATCAGTGAGGGTGGCGGGATCGGCACAGATACGCAGTATTTT.

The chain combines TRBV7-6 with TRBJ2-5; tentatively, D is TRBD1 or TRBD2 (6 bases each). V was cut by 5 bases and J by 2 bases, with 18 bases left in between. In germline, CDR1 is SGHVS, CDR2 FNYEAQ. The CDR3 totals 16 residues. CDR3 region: CASSPPLGGRQETQYF. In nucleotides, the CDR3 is TGTGCCAGCAGCCCCCCCCTCGGGGGCAGACAAGAGACCCAGTACTTC.

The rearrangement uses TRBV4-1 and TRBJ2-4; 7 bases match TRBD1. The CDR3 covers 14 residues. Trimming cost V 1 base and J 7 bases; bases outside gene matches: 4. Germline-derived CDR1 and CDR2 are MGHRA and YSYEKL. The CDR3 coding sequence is TGCGCCAGCAGCCAAGTGACAGGGAACAACATTCAGTACTTC. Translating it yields CASSQVTGNNIQYF.